Each of the 10 T cell receptor beta chains below was sequenced from the same sample in a study of blood T cells in healthy people across ages. A second PCR, run for about 6 to 12 cycles, used a sample-barcoded 5' primer plus a J-beta primer mix. TCRdb re-called the 5' RACE reads with MiXCR, one entry per CDR3 protein. The sample yields approximately 790,000 distinct CDR3 sequences, around two thirds seen once. The sample taken for sequencing was blood. The receptors come from a man aged 25-45 years in good health.

This clonotype was detected a few times. The chain joins TRBV7-9 to TRBJ2-2; no clear D. Trimming cost V 3 bases and J 7 bases, with 12 bases left between them. This CDR3 has 14 residues. Germline V lookup: CDR1 SEHNR, CDR2 FQNEAQ (reference sequence). In DNA form, the CDR3 reads TGTGCCAGCAGCTTTGGAGCGTCGGGCGGGGAGCTGTTTTTT. Translating gives CASSFGASGGELFF.

On this clonotype: Its ends do not fully match the called genes, so a read error is possible. The CDR3 here is CASSPGYRDNIGIQYF. The CDR3 region has the DNA TGTGCTAGCAGCCCTGGGTACCGGGACAATATTGGCATTCAGTACTTC. The chain recombines TRBV7-7 with TRBJ2-7; maybe TRBD1 (6 bases). Judging by the DNA end, TRBJ2-4 fits better; the J call may be wrong. The CDR3 spans 16 residues. The germline V gene has CDR1 SSHAT and CDR2 FNYEAQ (reference sequence).

The J gene is TRBJ2-1, the V gene TRBV5-1; possible D gene TRBD2, 5 bases. The V gene's germline CDR1 is SGHRS and CDR2 YFSETQ. Trimming removed 0 bases at V and 5 bases at J, with 15 bases between. This CDR3 region has 16 residues. DNA of the CDR3: TGCGCCAGCAGCTTGGCCCCGCAGCGGAGCAACAATGAGCAGTTCTTC. It translates to CASSLAPQRSNNEQFF.

The V and J genes are TRBV27 and TRBJ1-2; 7 nucleotides align to TRBD1. The V gene's germline CDR1 is MNHEY and CDR2 SMNVEV (reference sequence). The CDR3 is 13 residues long. J lost 4 bases, V lost 6 bases, and 5 bases had no gene match. CDR3 in DNA: TGTGCCAGCAGGACAGGGCGCCTCTATGGCTACACCTTC. Encoded protein: CASRTGRLYGYTF.

As regards this clonotype: Its ends do not fully match the called genes, so a read error is possible. The chain uses TRBV15 and TRBJ2-5; no clear D gene. The J call may be wrong; the DNA end is better matched by TRBJ2-7. CDR3 length: 13 amino acids. The germline V gene encodes CDR1 LNHNV and CDR2 YYDKDF (reference sequence). In nucleotides, the CDR3 is TGTGCCACCAGCGGAGACCCACTTCACGAGCAGTACTTC. It translates to CATSGDPLHEQYF.

The chain joins TRBV5-1 to TRBJ2-5, with D maybe TRBD2 (6 bases). Germline V CDR1 and CDR2: SGHRS, YFSETQ. With 0 bases removed from V and 5 bases from J, the gap between germline ends came to 11 bases. The CDR3 contains 14 residues. The CDR3: CASSLDAGKETQYF. The CDR3 DNA sequence: TGCGCCAGCAGCTTGGATGCGGGGAAGGAGACCCAGTACTTC.

This chain joins TRBV7-2 and TRBJ2-3; a weak D match, TRBD1 (8 bases). Per the germline V gene, CDR1 is SGHTA and CDR2 is FQGNSA. V lost 5 bases and J 3 bases, leaving 18 bases between the germline ends. CDR3 size: 16 residues. The CDR3 coding sequence is TGTGCCAGCAGCACACAGGGGGGGTTTGGGACAGATACGCAGTATTTT. It codes for CASSTQGGFGTDTQYF.

Only a few counts were recorded for this clonotype. A much larger clone is a single base away; this may be a read error. This chain connects TRBV4-3 to TRBJ2-6, with TRBD1 as a possible D gene (5 bases). The CDR3 extends over 17 amino acids. Germline assignment: CDR1 LGHNA and CDR2 YSLEER. CDR3 region: CASSQDPAGNGANVPTF. As DNA, the CDR3 is TGCGCCAGCAGCCAAGATCCAGCTGGAAATGGGGCCAACGTCCCGACTTTC.

The chain has TRBV10-3 and TRBJ2-7, with 11 bases lining up with TRBD1. The CDR3 spans 15 residues. The junction had 8 bases not matched to a gene; V was cut back by 6 bases and J by 4 bases. Germline CDR1 is ENHRY and CDR2 is SYGVKD. The CDR3 protein is CAIRGGQGDRYEQYF. Here the CDR3 DNA reads TGTGCCATCAGGGGGGGACAGGGGGATCGATACGAGCAGTACTTC.

V usage is TRBV3-1 and J usage is TRBJ1-1, with 7 bases aligning to TRBD1. The CDR3 is 16 amino acids. V was pared by 4 bases and J by 0 bases, with 8 bases of the junction left unmatched. Germline assignment: CDR1 LGHDT and CDR2 YNNKEL (reference sequence). The CDR3 DNA reads TGTGCCAGCAGCCCGCACTGGGGACAGATGAACACTGAAGCTTTCTTT. It codes for CASSPHWGQMNTEAFF.